This T cell receptor (beta chain) was documented in a study of vaccination and CD4 T cells after COVID-19. This clonotype was recorded a few times. Its antigen remains unknown. The sample's treatment: roughly ten-day PBMC culture with coronavirus spike peptide pools or control peptides (ViraFEST assay). ViraFEST expanded antigen-specific T cells with peptide pools, then sequenced TCRs. The germline gives CDR1 SSHAT, CDR2 FNYEAQ (reference sequence). Trimming removed 3 bases from V and 5 bases from J; junction bases left unmatched: 7. The CDR3 extends over 16 amino acids. Study-wide results and limits: Reactive clone data from convalescent patients indicated a median of about 90% appearing only post-vaccination.

Sequenced with the Oncomine TCR Beta short-read assay was DNA taken from cultured CD4+ T cells. It was cultured CD4+ T cells from which genomic DNA was extracted. From the PCR reads, TCRdb called clonotypes with MiXCR, one entry per CDR3 protein. Of roughly 17,000 distinct CDR3 sequences listed, around 59% were seen once; the top ten hold about 9.1%. The clonotype was recovered from a human donor who had recovered from COVID-19. V gene TRBV7-7 combines with J gene TRBJ2-1; 10 bases fit TRBD1. Sequencing used CD4+ T cells from blood, cultured in vitro. CDR3 region: CASSFSPGTGDNEQFF. In DNA form, the CDR3 reads TGTGCCAGCAGCTTTTCCCCGGGGACAGGGGACAATGAGCAGTTCTTC.